Listed below are T cell receptor beta chains from one sample, sequenced in a study of T-cell memory formation after mild COVID-19. A single record per CDR3 protein comes from TCRdb applying MiXCR to the 5' RACE reads. The sample holds roughly 250,000 distinct CDR3 sequences, around 15% seen once. Material: PBMCs or a T cell subset sorted from them (not recorded which). These receptors came from a man aged 18 to 35 who had mild COVID-19 (a few samples of this study predate the infection). Cell type and time point are not known. The CDR3 runs from the conserved cysteine through the conserved F or W. Fields, in order: CDR3 protein, CDR3 DNA, D gene, J gene, clone size, V gene. A D gene is named only where the DNA matches it firmly. Only some rows state a clone size, as once, few, many or a class for expanded clones.

CDR3: CASSFWAGGSYEQYF; DNA: TGTGCCAGCAGCTTCTGGGCAGGTGGATCCTACGAGCAGTACTTC; D: -; J: TRBJ2-7; size: -; V: TRBV7-2
CDR3: CASGEYTF; DNA: TGTGCCAGCGGCGAATACACCTTC; D: -; J: TRBJ1-2; size: -; V: TRBV28
CDR3: CSAIRSYEQYF; DNA: TGCAGTGCTATCAGGTCCTACGAGCAGTACTTC; D: -; J: TRBJ2-7; size: few; V: TRBV20-1
CDR3: CASRAEYQETQYF; DNA: TGTGCCAGCCGCGCCGAGTACCAAGAGACCCAGTACTTC; D: -; J: TRBJ2-5; size: -; V: TRBV7-9
CDR3: CASSQGDSGELFF; DNA: TGCGCCAGCAGCCAAGGGGATTCCGGGGAGCTGTTTTTT; D: -; J: TRBJ2-2; size: many; V: TRBV4-3
CDR3: CSVGVLGTPSTDTQYF; DNA: TGCAGCGTTGGGGTTCTCGGGACCCCTAGCACAGATACGCAGTATTTT; D: -; J: TRBJ2-3; size: -; V: TRBV29-1
CDR3: CASSGTSGVYSNSPLHF; DNA: TGTGCCAGCAGCGGAACAAGCGGGGTCTACAGCAATTCACCCCTCCACTTT; D: -; J: TRBJ1-6; size: -; V: TRBV7-2
CDR3: CASSLAGRGREKLFF; DNA: TGTGCCAGCAGCTTAGCGGGGCGGGGAAGAGAAAAACTGTTTTTT; D: -; J: TRBJ1-4; size: -; V: TRBV7-9
CDR3: CASRTSGAPTGEKLFF; DNA: TGCGCCAGCAGAACCTCCGGGGCACCGACAGGCGAAAAACTGTTTTTT; D: -; J: TRBJ1-4; size: -; V: TRBV5-1
CDR3: CASSYSVGGAGYTF; DNA: TGTGCCAGCAGTTACTCGGTGGGGGGCGCGGGCTACACCTTC; D: -; J: TRBJ1-2; size: -; V: TRBV6-5
CDR3: CASSLAVTYEQYF; DNA: TGCGCCAGCAGCTTGGCAGTTACCTACGAGCAGTACTTC; D: -; J: TRBJ2-7; size: many; V: TRBV5-1
CDR3: CASSLWRETQYF; DNA: TGCGCCAGCAGCTTGTGGCGAGAGACCCAGTACTTC; D: -; J: TRBJ2-5; size: -; V: TRBV5-1
CDR3: CSAYDRHTEAFF; DNA: TGCAGTGCTTACGACAGGCACACTGAAGCTTTCTTT; D: -; J: TRBJ1-1; size: many; V: TRBV20-1
CDR3: CASSPFGNTEAFF; DNA: TGTGCCAGCAGTCCTTTTGGGAACACTGAAGCTTTCTTT; D: -; J: TRBJ1-1; size: -; V: TRBV25-1
CDR3: CASSQRQGDNEQFF; DNA: TGCGCCAGCAGCCAACGACAGGGGGACAATGAGCAGTTCTTC; D: TRBD1; J: TRBJ2-1; size: many; V: TRBV4-1
CDR3: CASQVGTQPTDTQYF; DNA: TGTGCCAGCCAAGTCGGGACTCAGCCGACAGATACGCAGTATTTT; D: -; J: TRBJ2-3; size: few; V: TRBV12-3/TRBV12-4
CDR3: CASSLGRGYTEAFF; DNA: TGTGCCAGCAGTTTGGGCAGGGGATACACTGAAGCTTTCTTT; D: -; J: TRBJ1-1; size: -; V: TRBV27